The 19 T cell receptor beta chains presented below share a single source sample, sequenced in a study of blood T cell repertoires in COVID-19. Profiled with immunoSEQ multiplex PCR; TCRdb holds only in-frame clones, not every one. Of a few hundred thousand clones detected, 85% to 90% appear once; the ten largest clones hold about 2.1%. Sequenced input: peripheral blood. The receptor source for this set is a woman aged 55-70 years with COVID-19, enrolled during active disease.

The chain carries TRBV10-3 and TRBJ1-3; D might be TRBD1 (6 bases). Deletions cut 10 bases from V and 6 bases from J, with 16 bases between. This CDR3 is 13 amino acids long. Germline CDR1 ENHRY, CDR2 SYGVKD. This CDR3 is CATREGTINTIYF. CDR3 bases: TGTGCCACGAGAGAGGGGACAATAAACACCATATATTTT.

V usage is TRBV27 and J usage is TRBJ1-5, with 10 bases lining up with TRBD1. The CDR3 is 13 residues long. Losses at the gene ends were 7 bases for V and 5 bases for J; bases not matched to a gene: 2. Per germline, CDR1 MNHEY and CDR2 SMNVEV (reference sequence). Here the CDR3 reads CASKGTGDQPQHF. For the CDR3, the DNA is TGTGCCAGCAAGGGGACAGGGGATCAGCCCCAGCATTTT.

This chain joins TRBV6-6 and TRBJ1-2; a possible D gene is TRBD1 (6 bases). Per germline, CDR1 MNHNY and CDR2 SVGAGI (reference sequence). This CDR3 contains 15 residues. The V end lost 5 bases, the J end lost 2 bases, and 15 bases lay between the germline ends. In DNA, the CDR3 is TGTGCCAGCAGTAGCCATCAGGGGATCAACTATGGCTACACCTTC. Translation gives CASSSHQGINYGYTF.

This clone was seen more than once but under ten times. The V gene is TRBV7-9, the J gene TRBJ2-7; 8 bases line up with TRBD1. Germline V gene data show CDR1 as SEHNR and CDR2 as FQNEAQ (reference sequence). The CDR3 consists of 12 residues. J gave up 10 bases and V 1 base, and 3 bases lay outside the gene matches. The DNA of the CDR3 is TGTGCCAGCAGCTTAGGGGGGACAGGCCAGTACTTC. It codes for CASSLGGTGQYF.

The rearrangement links TRBV2 to TRBJ1-2, with D hard to call. The germline V gene has CDR1 SNHLY and CDR2 FYNNEI. The CDR3 loop spans 15 amino acids. Trimming pared 6 bases from V and 8 bases from J, leaving 22 bases between. Here the CDR3 reads CASRSSGARNSGYTF. The CDR3 DNA is TGTGCCAGCAGGTCGTCGGGAGCGAGAAATTCGGGCTACACCTTC.

This clone appeared once. The chain recombines TRBV5-8 with TRBJ1-1; the D is unclear. The CDR3 length is 14 residues. Per germline, CDR1 SGHTS and CDR2 YDEGEE. V gave up 4 bases and J gave up 1 base, with 11 bases separating them. The CDR3 region has the DNA TGTGCCAGCAGCCCGTTCCCAGGGAACACTGAAGCTTTCTTT. Its translation: CASSPFPGNTEAFF.

The rearrangement joins TRBV7-2 to TRBJ1-1; D is possibly TRBD1 (6 bases). The germline gives CDR1 SGHTA, CDR2 FQGNSA. The CDR3 sequence is 15 residues long. V was pared by 5 bases and J by 3 bases, with 16 bases between. The CDR3 sequence is CASSVTRGEDTEAFF. The CDR3 coding sequence is TGTGCCAGCAGCGTAACCAGGGGTGAGGACACTGAAGCTTTCTTT.

V gene TRBV7-9 combines with J gene TRBJ1-2, with TRBD1 as a possible D gene (6 bases). Germline assignment: CDR1 SEHNR and CDR2 FQNEAQ (reference sequence). The V end lost 3 bases, the J end lost 4 bases, and 12 bases lay between the germline ends. The CDR3 spans 14 residues. The DNA for the CDR3 is TGTGCCAGCAGCTTCAGGGGTCCCCCCTATGGCTACACCTTC. This encodes CASSFRGPPYGYTF.

V and J are TRBV5-1 and TRBJ1-3; D ambiguous. The V end lost 4 bases, the J end lost 0 bases, and 8 bases lay between the germline ends. In germline, CDR1 is SGHRS, CDR2 YFSETQ. The CDR3 runs to 14 residues. In nucleotides, the CDR3 is TGCGCCAGCAGCCCCGACACCTCTGGAAACACCATATATTTT. Its protein is CASSPDTSGNTIYF.

J is TRBJ2-6 and V is TRBV11-3, with a tentative D call TRBD1 (6 bases). Germline assignment: CDR1 SGHNT and CDR2 YENEEA. The CDR3 loop spans 15 amino acids. The V and J ends lost 4 bases and 4 bases respectively, with 11 bases between them. CDR3 coding DNA: TGTGCCAGCAGCTCAGGGGTCTCAGGGGCCAACGTCCTGACTTTC. Protein: CASSSGVSGANVLTF.

This clone was seen just once. V gene TRBV21-1 combines with J gene TRBJ1-3. TRBV21-1 is termed a pseudogene. This CDR3 spans 16 amino acids. The CDR3 loop is CASSKGETASGNTIYF. The DNA for the CDR3 is TGTGCCAGCAGCAAAGGGGAGACCGCCTCTGGAAACACCATATATTTT.

The chain has TRBV7-2 and TRBJ2-7, with 12 bases identical to TRBD1. The J segment lost 2 bases and the V segment lost 5 bases, leaving 10 bases of the junction unmatched. Germline CDR1 and CDR2: SGHTA and FQGNSA. The CDR3 has 17 residues. CDR3 nucleotides: TGTGCCAGCAGCACCCCATTCGGGACAGGGGGCGCCTACGAGCAGTACTTC. Translating gives CASSTPFGTGGAYEQYF.

The table lists this clone with a few counts. The chain has TRBV5-4 and TRBJ1-1; tentatively, D is TRBD1 (5 bases). V was clipped by 0 bases and J by 6 bases, with 15 bases between them. The CDR3 sequence is 15 residues long. Germline CDR1 is SGHNT and CDR2 is YYREEE (reference sequence). The CDR3 DNA reads as TGTGCCAGCAGCTTGGAGTGGGGCAGAGGCCCTGAAGCTTTCTTT. Translating gives CASSLEWGRGPEAFF.

This clone turned up a few times. The chain uses TRBV29-1 and TRBJ1-5; 7 bases align to TRBD1. In germline, CDR1 is SQVTM, CDR2 ANQGSEA. The CDR3 runs 13 residues. Trimming removed 6 bases from V and 5 bases from J; junction bases left unmatched: 7. Here the CDR3 reads CSVATGVDQPQHF. CDR3 nucleotide sequence: TGCAGCGTCGCAACAGGGGTTGATCAGCCCCAGCATTTT.

The chain is built from TRBV3-1 (or the pseudogene TRBV3-2) and TRBJ2-3; 10 bases fit TRBD2. Looked up from germline, CDR1 is LGHDT and CDR2 is YNNKEL (reference sequence). The CDR3 totals 17 residues. J lost 1 base, V lost 4 bases, and 8 bases had no gene match. The CDR3 region is CASSLSGGAYRTDTQYF. The CDR3 nucleotides read TGTGCCAGCAGCCTCAGCGGGGGGGCATACCGCACAGATACGCAGTATTTT.

This chain joins TRBV4-2 and TRBJ2-3; 7 bases align to TRBD2. The CDR3 extends over 14 amino acids. Germline V gives CDR1 LGHNA, CDR2 YNFKEQ. Germline trimming cut 0 bases from V and 3 bases from J; bases unmatched to any gene: 0. The CDR3, as DNA: TGTGCCAGCAGCCAAGATAGCGGGACAGATACGCAGTATTTT. Its protein is CASSQDSGTDTQYF.

The V and J genes are TRBV12-3 or TRBV12-4 and TRBJ1-5; D is possibly TRBD1 (5 bases). This CDR3 region has 13 residues. V was trimmed by 5 bases and J by 3 bases, leaving 8 bases between them. The CDR3 DNA reads as TGTGCCAGCAGTGAACAGGACAATCAGCCCCAGCATTTT. This codes for CASSEQDNQPQHF.

The CDR3 sequence: CASSAPGTGDYEQYF. CDR3 DNA: TGTGCCAGCAGCGCTCCCGGGACAGGGGACTACGAGCAGTACTTC. This chain connects TRBV5-6 to TRBJ2-7; 10 bases are shared with TRBD1. Germline V lookup: CDR1 SGHDT, CDR2 YYEEEE. Trimming at V came to 4 bases and at J to 3 bases, leaving 7 bases not matched to a gene. This CDR3 comprises 15 residues.

The chain recombines TRBV21-1 with TRBJ1-6; TRBD1 is the table's D call and was not checked against the DNA. TRBV21-1 is deemed a pseudogene. This CDR3 spans 15 amino acids. CDR3 loop: CASSMTGAYNSPLHF. The CDR3 DNA is TGTGCCAGCAGCATGACAGGAGCTTATAATTCACCCCTCCACTTT.